One TCR beta chain is described in this entry. The sample comes from a study of blood T cell repertoires in COVID-19. Study in general: From the United States, Italy and Spain came samples of acute and convalescent COVID-19. Sources were T cells, B-cell-depleted T cells, or PBMCs; the material itself was cDNA or gDNA.

J lost 2 bases, V lost 2 bases, and 6 bases had no gene match. CDR3 size: 15 residues. Germline CDR1 SGHRS, CDR2 YFSETQ. In the original analysis: Amplification of reference gene primers was used by the study to estimate nucleated cell counts. The protocol was immunoSEQ multiplex PCR, while the TCRdb copy is restricted to in-frame clones and leaves out a portion. V and J calls plus clone size are reproduced from that table; the DNA served to infer D and trimming. Here the sample spans a few hundred thousand clones, around 90% being singletons. This sequence joins TRBV5-1 and TRBJ1-2; 7 bases map to TRBD1. Sample: peripheral blood. The origin of this receptor is a woman aged 70-85 years with active or convalescent COVID-19. Here the CDR3 reads CASSFLTGNNYGYTF. In nucleotides, the CDR3 is TGCGCCAGCAGCTTCTTGACAGGGAACAACTATGGCTACACCTTC.